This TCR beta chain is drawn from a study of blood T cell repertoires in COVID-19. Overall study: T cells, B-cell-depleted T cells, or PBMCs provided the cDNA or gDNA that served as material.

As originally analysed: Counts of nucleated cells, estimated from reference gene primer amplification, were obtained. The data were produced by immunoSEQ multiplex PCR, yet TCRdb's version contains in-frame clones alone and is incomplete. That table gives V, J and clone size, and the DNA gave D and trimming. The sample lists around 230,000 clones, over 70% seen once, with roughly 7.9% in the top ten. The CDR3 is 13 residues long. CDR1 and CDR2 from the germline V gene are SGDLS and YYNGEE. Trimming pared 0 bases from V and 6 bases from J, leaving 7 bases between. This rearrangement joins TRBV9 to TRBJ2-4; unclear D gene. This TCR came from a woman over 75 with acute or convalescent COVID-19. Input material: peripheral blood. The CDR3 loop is CASSVDHRNIQYF. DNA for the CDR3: TGTGCCAGCAGCGTAGATCACAGAAACATTCAGTACTTC. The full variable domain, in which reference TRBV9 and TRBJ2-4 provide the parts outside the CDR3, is DSGVTQTPKHLITATGQRVTLRCSPRSGDLSVYWYQQSLDQGLQFLIQYYNGEERAKGNILERFSAQQFPDLHSELNLSSLELGDSALYFCASSVDHRNIQYFGAGTRLSVL.